The 17 T cell receptor beta chains in this list originate from one sample, sequenced in a study of T cell repertoires in cytomegalovirus infection (dated by TCRdb to between 2018 and 2021). The sample's treatment or condition label is to be understood as: in vitro stimulation with specific CMV peptide epitopes to enrich CMV-specific T cells. Sequencing was carried out with an Illumina HiSeq 1500. TCRdb reprocessed the public reads (quality trimming at Q25 with fastp, clone calling with MiXCR) and kept in-frame beta chains. Rows with a matching CDR3 protein are joined into one entry that keeps the most common DNA and genes. Within this sample are 700,000 to 950,000 distinct CDR3 sequences, with about 31% of them counted one time only. The ten top clones hold over 10% of the sample. These receptors lack a known antigen. The source was cultured CD8+ T cells from PBMCs, collected from culture after CMV antigen stimulation. Receptor source: a human donor in good health (CMV status not recorded). Some clones in this sample may be carry-over from other donors' samples.

There are a few counts of this clonotype. The rearrangement joins TRBV29-1 to TRBJ2-4; D is undetermined. CDR3 length equals 13 residues. The germline CDR1 and CDR2 sequences are SQVTM and ANQGSEA. The ends were cut back, 6 bases at V and 7 bases at J, with 16 bases in the middle. As DNA, the CDR3 is TGCAGCGTCGGCCCGGGTTTAGAGAACATTCAGTACTTC. It specifies CSVGPGLENIQYF.

The count of this clonotype is one. The chain joins TRBV5-4 to TRBJ1-1; D is uncertain. CDR1 and CDR2 (germline): SGHNT, YYREEE (reference sequence). This CDR3 contains 14 residues. V gave up 4 bases and J gave up 2 bases, with 12 bases separating them. The CDR3 here is CASSGGRHNTEAFF. The CDR3 nucleotides are TGTGCCAGCAGCGGAGGACGGCACAACACTGAAGCTTTCTTT.

This chain links TRBV4-1 with TRBJ2-2; the D is unclear. Per germline, CDR1 MGHRA and CDR2 YSYEKL. This CDR3 has 17 residues. V lost 1 base, J lost 9 bases, and 21 bases lay in between. This chain's CDR3 is CASSQALARQTLRELFF. DNA for the CDR3: TGCGCCAGCAGCCAAGCACTCGCAAGGCAGACCTTACGGGAGCTGTTTTTT.

The V and J genes are TRBV2 and TRBJ2-3; the match to TRBD2 covers 13 bases. The CDR3 spans 17 residues. Germline lookup yields CDR1 SNHLY and CDR2 FYNNEI. V was pared by 4 bases and J by 3 bases, with 7 bases of the junction left unmatched. The CDR3 region has the DNA TGTGCCAGCAGTGGTAAACTAGCGGGGGGGCTTACAGATACGCAGTATTTT. This encodes CASSGKLAGGLTDTQYF.

This clonotype came up a few times. This chain joins TRBV7-9 and TRBJ2-1; TRBD2 agrees at 11 bases. The junction had 4 bases not matched to a gene; V was cut back by 8 bases and J by 4 bases. The germline gives CDR1 SEHNR, CDR2 FQNEAQ (reference sequence). The CDR3 spans 14 residues. CDR3 DNA sequence: TGTGCCAGCCACTCTAGCGGGGGGTACAATGAGCAGTTCTTC. Protein product: CASHSSGGYNEQFF. Combining the CDR3 with reference TRBV7-9 and TRBJ2-1 gives the whole variable domain DTGVSQNPRHKITKRGQNVTFRCDPISEHNRLYWYRQTLGQGPEFLTYFQNEAQLEKSRLLSDRFSAERPKGSFSTLEIQRTEQGDSAMYLCASHSSGGYNEQFFGPGTRLTVL.

Points on this clonotype: This sequence may be a read error, since a much larger clone differs from it by one base. The chain recombines TRBV12-3 or TRBV12-4 with TRBJ1-2; 9 bases are shared with TRBD1. The CDR3 loop spans 15 amino acids. The CDR3 reads CANSLGRNRGPGYTF. The CDR3 coding sequence is TGTGCCAACAGTTTGGGTCGGAACAGGGGGCCTGGCTACACCTTC.

This chain joins TRBV12-3 or TRBV12-4 and TRBJ2-7, with a tentative D call TRBD2 (6 bases). The CDR3 covers 13 residues. With 6 bases removed from V and 5 bases from J, the gap between germline ends came to 14 bases. The CDR3 is CASRGGSFDEQYF. In DNA form, the CDR3 reads TGTGCCAGCAGGGGGGGTAGCTTTGACGAGCAGTACTTC.

The J gene is TRBJ2-2, the V gene TRBV7-9, with D unclear. This CDR3 is 16 amino acids long. V dropped 5 bases and J dropped 0 bases, with 13 bases sitting between them. Germline CDR1 is SEHNR and CDR2 is FQNEAQ (reference sequence). This chain's CDR3 is CASSQGGRSNTGELFF. The DNA of the CDR3 is TGTGCCAGCAGCCAAGGTGGACGGTCGAACACCGGGGAGCTGTTTTTT.

This clonotype has a handful of counts. The chain couples TRBV7-2 to TRBJ2-3; D gene uncertain. There are 13 residues in the CDR3. Looked up from germline, CDR1 is SGHTA and CDR2 is FQGNSA. With 5 bases removed from V and 8 bases from J, the gap between germline ends came to 14 bases. The CDR3 sequence is CASSAFQESTQYF. The CDR3 nucleotides read TGTGCCAGCAGCGCGTTTCAAGAGAGTACGCAGTATTTT.

This clonotype was detected a few times. The rearrangement uses TRBV27 and TRBJ2-7; 8 bases align to TRBD1. Trimming cost V 6 bases and J 6 bases; bases outside gene matches: 4. Germline values: CDR1 MNHEY, CDR2 SMNVEV (reference sequence). The CDR3 spans 12 residues. Here the CDR3 DNA reads TGTGCCAGCAGAAACGGACAGGGCGAGCAGTACGTC. Translated, it gives CASRNGQGEQYV.

The chain recombines TRBV12-5 with TRBJ1-2; D gene uncertain. The length of the CDR3 is 13 residues. Germline CDR1 is LGHNT and CDR2 is FRNRAP. The V and J ends lost 2 bases and 8 bases respectively, with 12 bases between them. CDR3 bases: TGTGCTAGTGGTTTGATGGCCACAGAAGGCTACACCTTC. This encodes CASGLMATEGYTF.

This clonotype was detected once. The CDR3 region is CASSMRLAGQQFF. For the CDR3, the DNA is TGTGCCAGTAGTATGCGCCTAGCGGGGCAGCAGTTCTTC. The chain recombines TRBV19 with TRBJ2-1; 9 bases agree with TRBD2. In germline, CDR1 is LNHDA, CDR2 SQIVND (reference sequence). V shed 3 bases, J shed 11 bases, and the junction held 5 bases outside the gene matches. The CDR3 is 13 amino acids.

The chain joins TRBV14 to TRBJ1-2; 12 bases are shared with TRBD1. The CDR3 is 15 amino acids. Per the germline V gene, CDR1 is SGHDN and CDR2 is FVKESK. V was clipped by 2 bases and J by 7 bases; unmatched bases: 5. CDR3 bases: TGTGCCAGCAGCCAACCGGGACAGGGGGCGGCTGGCTACACCTTC. Encoded protein: CASSQPGQGAAGYTF.

CDR3 protein: CASSLSRGLGTEAFF. The CDR3 bases are TGTGCCAGCAGTTTATCGAGGGGCTTGGGCACTGAAGCTTTCTTT. The rearrangement uses TRBV27 and TRBJ1-1; tentative D call: TRBD1 (5 bases). The CDR3 consists of 15 residues. From germline, CDR1 is MNHEY and CDR2 SMNVEV (reference sequence). V was cut by 0 bases and J by 4 bases, with 12 bases left in between.

Many counts were recorded for this clonotype. The CDR3 reads CASKTLTYNEQFF. The CDR3 coding sequence is TGTGCCAGCAAAACGTTGACCTACAATGAGCAGTTCTTC. The V call is TRBV6-1, the J call TRBJ2-1, with unresolved D. CDR1 and CDR2 (germline): MNHNS, SASEGT. The length of the CDR3 is 13 residues. Trimming pared 7 bases from V and 2 bases from J, leaving 9 bases between.

The chain combines TRBV19 with TRBJ1-5, with TRBD1 as a possible D gene (5 bases). V lost 5 bases, J lost 4 bases, and 12 bases lay in between. In germline, CDR1 is LNHDA, CDR2 SQIVND (reference sequence). The CDR3 covers 14 residues. CDR3 sequence: CASSHQGLNQPQHF. The CDR3 DNA reads TGTGCCAGTAGTCATCAGGGTCTAAATCAGCCCCAGCATTTT.

V and J are TRBV27 and TRBJ1-4; the match to TRBD1 covers 8 bases. Losses at the gene ends were 5 bases for V and 7 bases for J; bases not matched to a gene: 6. CDR1 is MNHEY and CDR2 is SMNVEV in the germline V gene (reference sequence). There are 14 residues in the CDR3. The CDR3 DNA is TGTGCCAGCAGTCGGACAGGGAGCGGTGAAAAACTGTTTTTT. Its protein product is CASSRTGSGEKLFF.